The 31 T cell receptor beta chains reported below all come from one sample, sequenced in a study of T-cell memory formation after mild COVID-19. TCRdb reprocessed the 5' RACE reads via MiXCR and lists one record per CDR3 protein. Here the sample spans fewer than 650,000 distinct CDR3 sequences, about a fifth being singletons. Sequenced input: PBMCs or a T cell subset sorted from them (not recorded which). These receptors all stem from an adult woman who had mild COVID-19 (a few samples of this study predate the infection). Cell type and time point are not known.

DNA for the CDR3: TGTGCCAGCAGCCAAGAAGTGTGGGGCGGAAACACCATATATTTT. Its protein is CASSQEVWGGNTIYF. The genes are TRBV3-1 and TRBJ1-3; possible D gene TRBD1, 5 bases. Trimming stripped 0 bases from V and 4 bases from J, with 10 bases between. Germline assignment: CDR1 LGHDT and CDR2 YNNKEL (reference sequence). This CDR3 is built from 15 residues.

The chain couples TRBV6-2 or TRBV6-3 to TRBJ2-2; D ambiguous. Germline-derived CDR1 and CDR2 are MNHEY and SVGEGT. This CDR3 region has 16 residues. Trimming cost V 2 bases and J 1 base, with 11 bases left between them. The CDR3: CASSYPTWGNTGELFF. CDR3 bases: TGTGCCAGCAGTTACCCAACTTGGGGGAACACCGGGGAGCTGTTTTTT.

The sample holds a few counts of this clonotype. The rearrangement joins TRBV7-9 to TRBJ1-2; 7 bases align to TRBD1. With 4 bases clipped from V and 0 bases from J, the junction kept 8 bases outside the gene matches. This CDR3 has 16 amino acids. Germline CDR1 reads SEHNR; CDR2 reads FQNEAQ (reference sequence). The DNA for the CDR3 is TGTGCCAGCAGCTGGGGGACAGCACTCCCTAACTATGGCTACACCTTC. Amino acids: CASSWGTALPNYGYTF.

The table lists this clonotype with a few counts. V and J are TRBV4-1 and TRBJ2-3; 7 nucleotides agree with TRBD2. CDR3 length: 15 amino acids. J gave up 5 bases and V 1 base, and 6 bases lay outside the gene matches. Germline-derived CDR1 and CDR2 are MGHRA and YSYEKL. DNA of the CDR3: TGCGCCAGCAGCCAAGGTGGGAGGGAGGGAGATACGCAGTATTTT. Encoded protein: CASSQGGREGDTQYF.

This rearrangement joins TRBV7-6 to TRBJ2-3; D is uncertain. The CDR3 sequence is 16 residues long. The V gene lost 5 bases and the J gene lost 5 bases, with 20 bases spanning the gap. The germline V gene has CDR1 SGHVS and CDR2 FNYEAQ. The CDR3 region has the DNA TGTGCCAGCAGCCTCTCCTCTCCACGGGTGGGAGATACGCAGTATTTT. Protein: CASSLSSPRVGDTQYF.

This clonotype was seen at least ten times. This sequence joins TRBV10-2 and TRBJ1-5; 7 nucleotides agree with TRBD1. CDR1 is WSHSY and CDR2 is SAAADI in the germline V gene. CDR3 size: 18 residues. The V gene end was trimmed by 0 bases and the J gene end by 2 bases; junction bases not matched to a gene: 10. The CDR3 loop reads CASSESTNRGRGNQPQHF. CDR3 coding DNA: TGCGCCAGCAGTGAGTCGACGAACAGGGGAAGGGGCAATCAGCCCCAGCATTTT.

The V call is TRBV18, the J call TRBJ2-1; D tentatively fits TRBD1 or TRBD2 (5 bases each). Germline CDR1 reads KGHSH; CDR2 reads LQKENI. Trimming stripped 3 bases from V and 5 bases from J, with 11 bases between. This CDR3 is 14 amino acids long. The CDR3 here is CASSPGPTHNEQFF. The CDR3 DNA reads as TGTGCCAGCTCACCGGGACCAACTCACAATGAGCAGTTCTTC.

This clonotype occurred many times. V is TRBV14 and J is TRBJ2-2; no firm D call. The CDR3 has 13 amino acids. V lost 4 bases, J lost 5 bases, and 8 bases lay in between. Germline V gene data show CDR1 as SGHDN and CDR2 as FVKESK. CDR3 nucleotide sequence: TGTGCCAGCAGCCTGGACCCAACCGGGGAGCTGTTTTTT. Protein sequence: CASSLDPTGELFF.

There are a few counts of this clonotype. J is TRBJ2-1 and V is TRBV24-1; D is tentatively TRBD1 or TRBD2 (6 bases each). Germline CDR1 KGHDR, CDR2 SFDVKD. This CDR3 is 13 amino acids long. V was cut by 5 bases and J by 11 bases, with 15 bases left in between. CDR3 DNA: TGTGCCACCAGTGGGGGTGAGGGGGGCAAGCAGTTCTTC. Protein sequence: CATSGGEGGKQFF.

The rearrangement joins TRBV20-1 to TRBJ2-3; D is unclear. The V end lost 0 bases, the J end lost 2 bases, and 12 bases lay between the germline ends. Germline V lookup: CDR1 DFQATT, CDR2 SNEGSKA (reference sequence). The CDR3 totals 15 residues. The CDR3 coding sequence is TGCAGTGCTAGAGATACGAACATTGACACAGATACGCAGTATTTT. Amino acid sequence: CSARDTNIDTDTQYF.

This clonotype has at least ten counts. V is TRBV14 and J is TRBJ2-4; a weak D match, TRBD1 (6 bases). With 4 bases removed from V and 0 bases from J, the gap between germline ends came to 13 bases. The CDR3 loop spans 16 amino acids. Germline V gives CDR1 SGHDN, CDR2 FVKESK. The CDR3 DNA is TGTGCCAGCAGCCCTACTACAGGGAGAGCCAAAAACATTCAGTACTTC. Translation gives CASSPTTGRAKNIQYF.

This sequence joins TRBV29-1 and TRBJ2-3; 8 bases agree with TRBD2. The CDR3 is made up of 17 amino acids. CDR1 SQVTM and CDR2 ANQGSEA come from the germline V gene. V was pared by 0 bases and J by 0 bases, with 8 bases of the junction left unmatched. CDR3 coding DNA: TGCAGCGTTGAAGATCGGGTTAGCGGGAAAAGCACAGATACGCAGTATTTT. Its protein product is CSVEDRVSGKSTDTQYF.

The sample holds a few counts of this clonotype. The V call is TRBV12-3 or TRBV12-4, the J call TRBJ2-1; 15 nucleotides line up with TRBD2. V dropped 6 bases and J dropped 9; count of bases not matched to a gene: 3. The CDR3 is 14 residues long. CDR3 DNA: TGTGCCAGCAGAGGGACTAGCGGGAGGACTGAGCAGTTCTTC. Its protein product is CASRGTSGRTEQFF.

This clonotype has just a few counts. The chain has TRBV15 and TRBJ2-1; the match to TRBD1 covers 7 bases. The CDR3 consists of 16 residues. Germline loops: CDR1 LNHNV, CDR2 YYDKDF (reference sequence). V dropped 4 bases and J dropped 1; count of bases not matched to a gene: 7. Here the CDR3 reads CATSTTQGVSYNEQFF. The CDR3 DNA is TGTGCCACCAGCACAACCCAGGGGGTATCCTACAATGAGCAGTTCTTC.

This clonotype was counted a few times. The chain uses TRBV24-1 and TRBJ2-7; 9 bases match TRBD1. CDR1 and CDR2 from the germline V gene are KGHDR and SFDVKD. CDR3 size: 13 residues. With V trimmed by 4 bases and J by 6 bases, 3 bases remained unmatched. The CDR3 loop reads CATSETGGVEQYF. The CDR3 nucleotides are TGTGCCACCAGTGAAACAGGGGGCGTCGAGCAGTACTTC.

This clonotype was seen a few times. The genes are TRBV18 and TRBJ2-7; maybe TRBD1 (6 bases). The CDR3 spans 15 residues. Looked up from germline, CDR1 is KGHSH and CDR2 is LQKENI. V dropped 5 bases and J dropped 1 base, with 15 bases sitting between them. CDR3 DNA sequence: TGTGCCAGCTCAGCGCTGGGACACCAGTCCTACGAGCAGTACTTC. Encoded protein: CASSALGHQSYEQYF. Complete variable domain (other parts from reference TRBV18 and TRBJ2-7): NAGVMQNPRHLVRRRGQEARLRCSPMKGHSHVYWYRQLPEEGLKFMVYLQKENIIDESGMPKERFSAEFPKEGPSILRIQQVVRGDSAAYFCASSALGHQSYEQYFGPGTRLTVT.

This clonotype was picked up a small number of times. The rearrangement uses TRBV11-2 and TRBJ1-2; TRBD1 might be the D (5 bases). The V end lost 0 bases, the J end lost 4 bases, and 12 bases lay between the germline ends. Germline V lookup: CDR1 SGHAT, CDR2 FQNNGV. This CDR3 has 15 amino acids. The CDR3 sequence is CASSLDSGSRYGYTF. The CDR3, as DNA: TGTGCCAGCAGCTTAGACTCAGGGTCCCGCTATGGCTACACCTTC. The whole variable domain, filled in from reference TRBV11-2 and TRBJ1-2, reads EAGVAQSPRYKIIEKRQSVAFWCNPISGHATLYWYQQILGQGPKLLIQFQNNGVVDDSQLPKDRFSAERLKGVDSTLKIQPAKLEDSAVYLCASSLDSGSRYGYTFGSGTRLTVV.

This clonotype was seen only a few times. The chain carries TRBV11-2 and TRBJ2-4; D remains ambiguous. CDR1 is SGHAT, CDR2 FQNNGV, per germline. Trimming stripped 2 bases from V and 1 base from J, with 6 bases between. There are 14 residues in the CDR3. The CDR3 DNA follows: TGTGCCAGCAGCTTACGGGTTGCCAAAAACATTCAGTACTTC. It yields the protein CASSLRVAKNIQYF.

CDR3: CASSLGARGGTDTQYF. In nucleotides, the CDR3 is TGCGCCAGCAGCTTGGGGGCCCGGGGGGGCACAGATACGCAGTATTTT. This chain links TRBV5-1 with TRBJ2-3; TRBD2 matches at 7 bases. Losses at the gene ends were 0 bases for V and 1 base for J; bases not matched to a gene: 5. Germline values: CDR1 SGHRS, CDR2 YFSETQ. CDR3 length: 16 amino acids.

In its sample, this clonotype was seen a few times. V usage is TRBV7-2 and J usage is TRBJ1-3; D unresolved. The CDR3 covers 14 residues. Trimming took off 2 bases at V and 1 base at J, with 6 bases between the two ends. Germline CDR1 reads SGHTA; CDR2 reads FQGNSA. Here the CDR3 reads CASSLTTSGNTIYF. CDR3 DNA sequence: TGTGCCAGCAGCTTAACGACGTCTGGAAACACCATATATTTT.

V gene TRBV7-9 combines with J gene TRBJ2-7; 14 bases line up with TRBD2. There are 15 residues in the CDR3. V lost 8 bases to trimming and J lost 5 bases; unmatched junction nucleotides: 8. Germline loops: CDR1 SEHNR, CDR2 FQNEAQ (reference sequence). The CDR3 sequence: CASGTPGLAGDEQYF. For the CDR3, the DNA is TGTGCCAGCGGAACCCCGGGACTAGCGGGGGACGAGCAGTACTTC.

The genes are TRBV21-1 and TRBJ2-5. TRBV21-1 is a pseudogene locus. This CDR3 region has 16 residues. Here the CDR3 reads CASSNQRLRDQETQYF. The CDR3 nucleotides read TGTGCCAGCAGCAACCAGCGCCTCAGGGACCAAGAGACCCAGTACTTC.

This clonotype was found a few times. V usage is TRBV2 and J usage is TRBJ1-4, with D tentatively TRBD1 (5 bases). CDR3 length: 14 residues. Germline CDR1 and CDR2: SNHLY and FYNNEI. Trimming shortened V by 6 bases and J by 5 bases, and 13 bases separated the two germline ends. CDR3 sequence reads: CASRLQALNEKLFF. The CDR3 DNA reads TGTGCCAGCAGGCTACAGGCTTTAAATGAAAAACTGTTTTTT.

The CDR3 region is CASSQDKGRGETQYF. The CDR3 DNA sequence: TGTGCCAGCAGCCAAGATAAGGGGAGGGGTGAGACCCAGTACTTC. The chain recombines TRBV4-2 with TRBJ2-5; 7 bases align to TRBD2. Germline CDR1 is LGHNA and CDR2 is YNFKEQ. CDR3 length: 15 amino acids. Trimming removed 0 bases from V and 5 bases from J; junction bases left unmatched: 6.

This clonotype was detected only a few times. The genes are TRBV20-1 and TRBJ2-3; D call uncertain. Germline V gene lookup returns CDR1 DFQATT and CDR2 SNEGSKA (reference sequence). V lost 1 base to trimming and J lost 0 bases, with 5 bases between them. The CDR3 length is 13 residues. The CDR3: CSARVGSTDTQYF. The CDR3 DNA reads as TGCAGTGCTAGAGTTGGGAGCACAGATACGCAGTATTTT.

The rearrangement uses TRBV13 and TRBJ2-5; 7 nucleotides line up with TRBD1. V lost 8 bases to trimming and J lost 5 bases; unmatched junction nucleotides: 14. CDR3 length: 15 residues. The V gene's germline CDR1 is PRHDT and CDR2 FYEKMQ (reference sequence). In nucleotides, the CDR3 is TGTGCCAGCCAGTCCATTGGAGACAGGGTGGAGACCCAGTACTTC. Translated, it gives CASQSIGDRVETQYF.

In its sample, this clonotype was seen a few times. The chain links TRBV7-2 to TRBJ2-1; 11 positions match TRBD2. V gave up 4 bases and J gave up 9 bases; unmatched junction bases: 8. The CDR3 loop spans 15 amino acids. CDR1 and CDR2 (germline): SGHTA, FQGNSA. The CDR3 nucleotides read TGTGCCAGCAGCTCACGACTAGCGGGAATGTTTGAGCAGTTCTTC. Translation: CASSSRLAGMFEQFF. The whole variable domain, remainder taken from reference TRBV7-2 and TRBJ2-1, is GAGVSQSPSNKVTEKGKDVELRCDPISGHTALYWYRQSLGQGLEFLIYFQGNSAPDKSGLPSDRFSAERTGGSVSTLTIQRTQQEDSAVYLCASSSRLAGMFEQFFGPGTRLTVL.

The chain employs TRBV6-5 and TRBJ1-4, with 8 bases that match TRBD1. Germline CDR1 is MNHEY and CDR2 is SVGAGI. The CDR3 spans 14 residues. The V and J ends lost 6 bases and 4 bases, in that order; junction bases with no gene match: 4. The DNA for the CDR3 is TGTGCCAGCAGGGACAGGGCTTTTAATGAAAAACTGTTTTTT. As protein: CASRDRAFNEKLFF.

The chain recombines TRBV10-3 with TRBJ1-3, with TRBD1 as a possible D gene (6 bases). V was cut by 7 bases and J by 4 bases, with 14 bases left in between. CDR1 and CDR2 from the germline V gene are ENHRY and SYGVKD. The CDR3 spans 14 residues. This CDR3 reads CAIKPGQGGNTIYF. CDR3 DNA sequence: TGTGCCATCAAGCCGGGCCAGGGGGGAAACACCATATATTTT.

This clonotype has just a few counts. The DNA of the CDR3 is TGTGCCAGCAGCTTGGGACTAGCGGGGGCCTTCACAGATACGCAGTATTTT. This gives the protein CASSLGLAGAFTDTQYF. The chain has TRBV5-6 and TRBJ2-3; 12 bases line up with TRBD2. The CDR3 spans 17 residues. The J segment lost 2 bases and the V segment lost 0 bases, leaving 4 bases of the junction unmatched. Per the germline V gene, CDR1 is SGHDT and CDR2 is YYEEEE.

This clonotype appeared a few times. The CDR3 nucleotides read TGCGCCAGCAGCACGGGACAGCTCTACAATGAGCAGTTCTTC. Protein: CASSTGQLYNEQFF. The rearrangement links TRBV5-1 to TRBJ2-1, with 7 nucleotides matching TRBD1. The CDR3 length is 14 residues. Per germline, CDR1 SGHRS and CDR2 YFSETQ. After removal of 4 bases from V and 3 bases from J, the junction contained 4 bases not matched to a gene.